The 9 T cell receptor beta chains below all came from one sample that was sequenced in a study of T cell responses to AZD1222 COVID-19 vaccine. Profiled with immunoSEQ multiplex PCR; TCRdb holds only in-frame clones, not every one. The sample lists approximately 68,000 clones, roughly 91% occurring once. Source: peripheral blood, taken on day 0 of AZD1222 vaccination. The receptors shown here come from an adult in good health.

The CDR3 DNA reads as TGTGCCAGCAGCCGAGGGACAGGCCTCCGTATGGAGACCCAGTACTTC. It codes for CASSRGTGLRMETQYF. The V gene is TRBV7-9, the J gene TRBJ2-5; 8 bases agree with TRBD1. The CDR3 extends over 16 amino acids. The germline CDR1 and CDR2 sequences are SEHNR and FQNEAQ (reference sequence). The junction had 13 bases not matched to a gene; V was cut back by 5 bases and J by 5 bases.

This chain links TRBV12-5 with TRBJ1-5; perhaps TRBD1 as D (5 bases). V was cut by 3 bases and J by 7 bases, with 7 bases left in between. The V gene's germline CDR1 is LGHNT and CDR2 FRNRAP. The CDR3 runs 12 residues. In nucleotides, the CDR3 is TGTGCTAGTGGTTTCGGGGGACAGCCCCAGCATTTT. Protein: CASGFGGQPQHF.

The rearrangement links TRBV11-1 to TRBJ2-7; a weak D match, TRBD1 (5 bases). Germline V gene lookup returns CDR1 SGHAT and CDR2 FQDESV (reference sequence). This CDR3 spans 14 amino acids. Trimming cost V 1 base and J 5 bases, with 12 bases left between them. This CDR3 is CASSLEVRADEQYF. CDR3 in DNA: TGTGCCAGCAGCTTAGAAGTCAGGGCTGACGAGCAGTACTTC.

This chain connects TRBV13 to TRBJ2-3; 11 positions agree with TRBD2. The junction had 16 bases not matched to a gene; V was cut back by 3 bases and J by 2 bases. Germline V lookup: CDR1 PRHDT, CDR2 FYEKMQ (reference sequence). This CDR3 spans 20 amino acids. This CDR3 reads CASSLRIGTSGRTITDTQYF. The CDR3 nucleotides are TGTGCCAGCAGCTTGCGAATCGGGACTAGCGGCCGCACGATCACAGATACGCAGTATTTT.

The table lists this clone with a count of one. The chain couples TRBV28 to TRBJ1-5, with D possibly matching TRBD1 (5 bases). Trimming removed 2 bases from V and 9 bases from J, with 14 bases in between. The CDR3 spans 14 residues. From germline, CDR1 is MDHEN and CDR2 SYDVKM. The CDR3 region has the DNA TGTGCCAGCAGTTTAAGATCCGGGGGATGGCCCCAGCATTTT. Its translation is CASSLRSGGWPQHF.

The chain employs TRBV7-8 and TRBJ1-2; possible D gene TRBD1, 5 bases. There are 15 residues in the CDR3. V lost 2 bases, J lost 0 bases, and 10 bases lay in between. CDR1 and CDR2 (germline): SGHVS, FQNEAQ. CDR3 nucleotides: TGTGCCAGCAGCTTACGGGACTTTACTAACTATGGCTACACCTTC. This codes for CASSLRDFTNYGYTF.

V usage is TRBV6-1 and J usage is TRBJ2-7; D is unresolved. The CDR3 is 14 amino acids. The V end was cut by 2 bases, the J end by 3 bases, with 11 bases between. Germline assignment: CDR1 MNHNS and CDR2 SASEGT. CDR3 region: CASSETTVHYEQYF. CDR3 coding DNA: TGTGCCAGCAGTGAAACCACAGTTCACTACGAGCAGTACTTC.

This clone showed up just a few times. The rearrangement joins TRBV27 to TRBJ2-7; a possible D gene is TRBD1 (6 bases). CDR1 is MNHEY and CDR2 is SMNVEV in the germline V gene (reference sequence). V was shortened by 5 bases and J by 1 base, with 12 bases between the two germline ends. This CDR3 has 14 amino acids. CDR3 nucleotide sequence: TGTGCCAGCAGTCCACAGGGAATTTCCTACGAGCAGTACTTC. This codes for CASSPQGISYEQYF.

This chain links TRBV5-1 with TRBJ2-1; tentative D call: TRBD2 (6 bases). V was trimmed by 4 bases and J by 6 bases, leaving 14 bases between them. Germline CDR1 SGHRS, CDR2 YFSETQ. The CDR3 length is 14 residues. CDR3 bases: TGCGCCAGCAGCATTGGACTAATCTCCAATGAGCAGTTCTTC. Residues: CASSIGLISNEQFF.